This TCR beta chain was found in a study of CD8+CD57+ T cells in acquired aplastic anemia. About the research overall: Quantities of DNA derived from sorted CD4+ and CD8+ cells averaged approximately 3 ug.

The TCR beta profiling, which covered VDJ combination and CDR3 sequence, was carried out using genomic DNA as the template. TCRdb re-analysed the reads in MiXCR, keeping a single row per CDR3 protein. The table includes 400,000 to 600,000 distinct CDR3 sequences, about a third detected once. The CDR3 covers 14 residues. From germline, CDR1 is MGHDK and CDR2 SYGVNS. V was clipped by 7 bases and J by 2 bases; unmatched bases: 4. It was patients with CD8+CD57+ cell expansion by flow cytometry who were chosen for sequencing. Therapy had not been given to patients before blood sampling. A note on this clonotype: Its antigen is undetermined. Possible read error: a much larger clone is one base away.

Study-level results: It was found that some 30 CD8+ CDR3 sequences were shared between patients and controls.

This TCR was recovered from a human donor with aplastic anemia. Sequencing used sorted CD4+, CD8+, or CD8+CD57+ T cells (not recorded which) from PBMCs. This chain uses TRBV25-1 with TRBJ2-7, with 11 bases identical to TRBD2. Written as DNA, the CDR3 is TGTGCCAGCACCGGGACTAGCGGCGCCTACGAGCAGTACTTC. It encodes CASTGTSGAYEQYF.